The 16 T cell receptor beta chains listed next were all sequenced from one sample in a study of identical twins. Each CDR3 protein is one row after TCRdb ran MiXCR on the 5' RACE reads. The profile shows hundreds of thousands of distinct CDR3 sequences, 6% to 9% of them singletons. The same data also contributed to another study, on yellow fever vaccine responses in identical twins.

Source material: memory (CD45RO+) T cells sorted from blood. The receptor source for this set is a woman between 18 and 29 years old in good health.

This clonotype was recorded many times. This chain uses TRBV5-6 with TRBJ2-7, with D possibly TRBD2 on 5 matching bases. The CDR3 has 16 residues. CDR1 SGHDT and CDR2 YYEEEE come from the germline V gene. Trimming shortened V by 1 base and J by 7 bases, and 21 bases separated the two germline ends. CDR3: CASSLIEGRPGEEQYF. As DNA, the CDR3 is TGTGCCAGCAGCTTGATTGAGGGCAGGCCCGGGGAAGAGCAGTACTTC.

CDR3 bases: TGTGCCAGCAAGCCCGAACTAGCAACAGATACGCAGTATTTT. It yields the protein CASKPELATDTQYF. V usage is TRBV5-4 and J usage is TRBJ2-3; the D gene is possibly TRBD2 (6 bases). The CDR3 loop spans 14 amino acids. The ends were cut back, 6 bases at V and 3 bases at J, with 14 bases in the middle. CDR1 and CDR2 (germline): SGHNT, YYREEE (reference sequence).

There are many counts of this clonotype. The chain couples TRBV5-1 to TRBJ1-2; D is possibly TRBD1 (5 bases). V was pared by 1 base and J by 3 bases, with 13 bases between. This CDR3 has 15 amino acids. CDR1 SGHRS and CDR2 YFSETQ come from the germline V gene. The CDR3 DNA reads TGCGCCAGCAGCTTGTCTTCGGGGGAGTACTATGGCTACACCTTC. Encoded protein: CASSLSSGEYYGYTF.

A few counts support this clonotype. V is TRBV7-9 and J is TRBJ2-6; D is unresolved. V lost 7 bases to trimming and J lost 4 bases, with 17 bases between them. The germline V gene has CDR1 SEHNR and CDR2 FQNEAQ (reference sequence). The CDR3 length is 16 residues. The CDR3 region is CASTETGMGGANVLTF. CDR3 nucleotides: TGTGCCAGCACCGAGACTGGGATGGGGGGGGCCAACGTCCTGACTTTC.

In this sample, this clonotype turned up many times. The rearrangement uses TRBV5-1 and TRBJ2-1; 14 positions agree with TRBD2. Trimming cost V 2 bases and J 6 bases; bases outside gene matches: 4. This CDR3 region has 16 residues. Germline V lookup: CDR1 SGHRS, CDR2 YFSETQ. The CDR3 reads CASSFTGTSGGNEQFF. The CDR3 coding sequence is TGCGCCAGCAGCTTTACCGGGACTAGCGGGGGCAATGAGCAGTTCTTC.

This clonotype was observed a few times. The chain has TRBV20-1 and TRBJ1-5, with D possibly being TRBD1 (6 bases). CDR3 length: 17 residues. In germline, CDR1 is DFQATT, CDR2 SNEGSKA (reference sequence). The V and J ends lost 0 bases and 0 bases respectively, with 15 bases between them. CDR3 amino acids: CSARDLPRGLSNQPQHF. CDR3 nucleotides: TGCAGTGCTAGAGATTTGCCCAGGGGTCTTAGCAATCAGCCCCAGCATTTT.

This clonotype was observed a handful of times. J is TRBJ2-7 and V is TRBV4-3, with 9 positions matching TRBD1. This CDR3 region has 14 residues. V trimming: 5 bases; J trimming: 4 bases; junction bases outside the gene matches: 6. In germline, CDR1 is LGHNA, CDR2 YSLEER. CDR3 in DNA: TGCGCCAGCAGCAGGACAGGGGATATATACGAGCAGTACTTC. The encoded protein is CASSRTGDIYEQYF.

The chain combines TRBV20-1 with TRBJ2-5; D is unresolved. The CDR3 extends over 13 amino acids. Germline CDR1 is DFQATT and CDR2 is SNEGSKA (reference sequence). V was cut by 1 base and J by 0 bases, with 6 bases left in between. The CDR3 sequence is CSARASHQETQYF. For the CDR3, the DNA is TGCAGTGCTAGAGCCTCCCACCAAGAGACCCAGTACTTC.

The chain couples TRBV10-3 to TRBJ2-3; no definite D call. The CDR3 consists of 12 residues. The germline V gene has CDR1 ENHRY and CDR2 SYGVKD. Trimming removed 5 bases from V and 8 bases from J, with 11 bases in between. The CDR3 region is CAISPGDGTQYF. In DNA form, the CDR3 reads TGTGCCATCAGTCCGGGCGACGGTACGCAGTATTTT.

This clonotype was counted only a few times. This chain connects TRBV6-4 to TRBJ1-1; 9 bases match TRBD1. CDR3 length: 13 residues. Trimming cost V 3 bases and J 6 bases; bases outside gene matches: 2. The germline V gene encodes CDR1 MRHNA and CDR2 SNTAGT. Written as DNA, the CDR3 is TGTGCCAGCAGTGAATGGACAGGGGCTGAAGCTTTCTTT. Protein: CASSEWTGAEAFF.

This clonotype was found a few times. This chain joins TRBV6-1 and TRBJ1-4, with D perhaps TRBD1 (6 bases). Germline CDR1 reads MNHNS; CDR2 reads SASEGT. CDR3 length: 14 residues. V dropped 6 bases and J dropped 2 bases, with 10 bases sitting between them. The CDR3 reads CASSRGGTNEKLFF. Here the CDR3 DNA reads TGTGCCAGCAGCCGAGGGGGGACTAATGAAAAACTGTTTTTT.

The chain links TRBV5-1 to TRBJ2-7; 9 bases align to TRBD1. Germline V CDR1 and CDR2: SGHRS, YFSETQ. The CDR3 runs to 14 residues. Losses at the gene ends were 2 bases for V and 5 bases for J; bases not matched to a gene: 5. CDR3 residues: CASSFLGQGDEQYF. CDR3 sequence (DNA): TGCGCCAGCAGCTTTTTGGGACAGGGCGACGAGCAGTACTTC.

This rearrangement joins TRBV4-1 to TRBJ2-3; 9 positions match TRBD1. CDR3 length: 15 amino acids. The germline V gene has CDR1 MGHRA and CDR2 YSYEKL. With 2 bases clipped from V and 6 bases from J, the junction kept 6 bases outside the gene matches. CDR3 DNA sequence: TGCGCCAGCAGCCAAACCGGGACAGGGCAGGATACGCAGTATTTT. Translated, it gives CASSQTGTGQDTQYF.

This clonotype was observed at least ten times. The genes are TRBV25-1 and TRBJ2-3; D call uncertain. With 3 bases removed from V and 4 bases from J, the gap between germline ends came to 17 bases. From germline, CDR1 is MGHDK and CDR2 SYGVNS. This CDR3 comprises 16 residues. In DNA form, the CDR3 reads TGTGCCAGCAGTGAGCGCTTTGCCGGTTCCGCAGATACGCAGTATTTT. This translates into CASSERFAGSADTQYF.

The V call is TRBV7-9, the J call TRBJ2-2; D possibly uses TRBD1 or TRBD2 (5 bases each). The germline gives CDR1 SEHNR, CDR2 FQNEAQ (reference sequence). V dropped 1 base and J dropped 0 bases, with 9 bases sitting between them. The CDR3 length is 16 residues. The CDR3 is CASSLGGRANTGELFF. The CDR3 DNA is TGTGCCAGCAGCTTAGGGGGACGTGCGAACACCGGGGAGCTGTTTTTT.

This clonotype was seen ten or more times. This chain links TRBV20-1 with TRBJ1-2; 8 nucleotides align to TRBD1. This CDR3 is built from 16 residues. The germline V gene encodes CDR1 DFQATT and CDR2 SNEGSKA (reference sequence). Losses at the gene ends were 0 bases for V and 3 bases for J; bases not matched to a gene: 9. The CDR3 here is CSARDGRTGMDYGYTF. The CDR3 nucleotides read TGCAGTGCTAGAGACGGAAGGACAGGGATGGACTATGGCTACACCTTC.